Given below is one T cell receptor beta chain in context. This CDR3 contains 11 residues. Germline CDR1 reads MDHEN; CDR2 reads SYDVKM. V lost 9 bases and J lost 5, with 10 bases in between. The data derive from a study of blood T cell repertoires in COVID-19. Seattle participants joined during active infection and were tracked over time. The authors' processing: Researchers report that nucleated cell counts were estimated from reference gene primer amplification. The data were produced by immunoSEQ multiplex PCR, yet TCRdb's version contains in-frame clones alone and is incomplete. V, J and clone size reflect that table, while D and trimming were determined from the DNA. This table has hundreds of thousands of clones, about 82% appearing once.

The rearrangement uses TRBV28 and TRBJ1-1, with a weak D call TRBD1 (6 bases). The sequencing sample was made of peripheral blood. The sequence derives from an elderly woman with COVID-19, enrolled during active disease. The CDR3 DNA follows: TGTGCCAGTAATCAGGGGACTGAAGCTTTCTTT. Protein sequence: CASNQGTEAFF.